Listed below are T cell receptor beta chains from one sample, sequenced in a study of blood T cells in healthy people across ages. TCRdb processed the 5' RACE reads anew with MiXCR; each CDR3 protein has one entry. The table lists around 400,000 distinct CDR3 sequences, approximately 52% of them singletons, with 45% to 60% in the top ten. The sequencing input was blood. These receptors came from a man between 60 and 75 years old in good health. The CDR3 runs from the conserved cysteine through the conserved F or W. D genes are given only for firm matches. Size values are once, few and many counts, or a class for expanded clones, and some rows have none.

TRBJ2-1	-	-	TRBV11-2	CASSGGADYHNEQFF	TGTGCCAGCAGCGGGGGGGCTGATTACCACAATGAGCAGTTCTTC
TRBJ1-2	-	-	TRBV3-1	CASSQSVADFNYGYTF	TGTGCCAGCAGCCAATCAGTGGCAGATTTTAACTATGGCTACACCTTC
TRBJ2-7	-	-	TRBV27	CASRSEDSSYNEQYF	TGTGCCAGCAGATCCGAGGACAGCTCCTACAATGAGCAGTACTTC
TRBJ2-7	-	TRBD2	TRBV14	CASSQNPRLAENSYEQYF	TGTGCCAGCAGCCAAAATCCCCGACTAGCGGAAAACTCCTACGAGCAGTACTTC
TRBJ2-7	once	-	TRBV12-3/TRBV12-4	CASSDRIPPYEQYF	TGTGCCAGCAGTGACAGGATCCCTCCCTACGAGCAGTACTTC
TRBJ2-3	-	TRBD2	TRBV7-8	CASSLGSGGLNTQYF	TGTGCCAGCAGCTTAGGTTCCGGGGGACTAAATACGCAGTATTTT
TRBJ2-5	-	TRBD2	TRBV30	CAWRGGVEETQYF	TGTGCCTGGCGGGGGGGAGTGGAAGAGACCCAGTACTTC
TRBJ1-5	-	-	TRBV11-2	CASSLVDNQPQHF	TGTGCCAGCAGCTTAGTCGATAATCAGCCCCAGCATTTT
TRBJ2-1	-	TRBD2	TRBV7-3	CASSSGVLAGGPPNEQFF	TGTGCCAGCAGCTCCGGGGTGTTAGCGGGAGGGCCGCCCAATGAGCAGTTCTTC
TRBJ2-5	-	TRBD2	TRBV4-2	CASSRGIGTSGEETQYF	TGTGCCAGCAGCCGAGGAATCGGGACTAGCGGGGAAGAGACCCAGTACTTC
TRBJ2-1	-	-	TRBV7-9	CASSHPGRGASYNEQFF	TGTGCCAGCAGCCATCCTGGGAGAGGAGCCTCCTACAATGAGCAGTTCTTC
TRBJ2-6	-	-	TRBV5-1	CASSLRIQTGSPGANVLTF	TGCGCCAGCAGCCTTCGGATCCAAACAGGGTCCCCTGGGGCCAACGTCCTGACTTTC
TRBJ2-3	-	-	TRBV20-1	CSARDSATDTQYF	TGCAGTGCTAGAGATTCGGCCACAGATACGCAGTATTTT
TRBJ2-5	-	-	TRBV12-3/TRBV12-4	CASRPPESETQYF	TGTGCCAGCAGACCCCCGGAGTCAGAGACCCAGTACTTC
TRBJ1-6	-	-	TRBV27	CASSRGRVSPLHF	TGTGCCAGCAGCAGGGGCAGGGTTTCACCCCTCCACTTT
TRBJ2-7	few	TRBD2	TRBV20-1	CSARPVGTRVEQYF	TGCAGTGCTAGGCCGGTCGGGACTAGGGTCGAGCAGTACTTC
TRBJ2-5	few	-	TRBV5-1	CASSPDTYQETQYF	TGCGCCAGCAGCCCGGACACTTACCAAGAGACCCAGTACTTC
TRBJ2-1	-	-	TRBV5-1	CASNSGGTYNEQFF	TGCGCCAGCAATTCCGGGGGTACCTACAATGAGCAGTTCTTC
TRBJ1-5	-	-	TRBV12-3/TRBV12-4	CASSRNRATQPQHF	TGTGCCAGCAGCAGAAACAGGGCAACACAGCCCCAGCATTTT
TRBJ1-5	-	-	TRBV11-2	CASSLGGSLNQPQHF	TGTGCCAGCAGCTTAGGAGGGAGTCTGAATCAGCCCCAGCATTTT
TRBJ1-1	-	-	TRBV14	CASSREGYTEAFF	TGTGCCAGCAGCCGGGAGGGGTACACTGAAGCTTTCTTT
TRBJ2-3	few	-	TRBV11-2	CASSLAGGHAQYF	TGTGCCAGCAGCTTAGCCGGAGGCCATGCGCAGTATTTT
TRBJ2-7	-	-	TRBV6-5	CASSPLPTYEQYF	TGTGCCAGCAGTCCCCTCCCTACGTATGAGCAGTACTTC
TRBJ2-6	-	-	TRBV27	CASSFGQISGANVLTF	TGTGCCAGCAGTTTTGGACAGATCTCTGGGGCCAACGTCCTGACTTTC
TRBJ1-4	many	TRBD1	TRBV10-3	CAISESALTGAREKLFF	TGTGCCATCAGTGAGTCCGCCCTAACAGGGGCGAGAGAAAAACTGTTTTTT
TRBJ2-7	-	-	TRBV20-1	CSARDPGASEQYF	TGCAGTGCTAGAGACCCGGGGGCGAGCGAGCAGTACTTC
TRBJ1-2	-	TRBD1	TRBV20-1	CSAGGQAKGYTF	TGCAGTGCTGGGGGACAGGCGAAAGGCTACACCTTC
TRBJ2-2	many	-	TRBV24-1	CATSDRRRPGELFF	TGTGCCACCAGTGATCGACGGAGACCCGGGGAGCTGTTTTTT
TRBJ2-1	few	-	TRBV20-1	CSARRANSYNEQFF	TGCAGTGCTAGGCGGGCCAACTCCTACAATGAGCAGTTCTTC
TRBJ2-5	once	-	TRBV5-1	CASARTTEETQYF	TGCGCCAGCGCCCGGACTACTGAAGAGACCCAGTACTTC
TRBJ2-7	-	TRBD1	TRBV7-2	CASSLGGGTGASSYEQYF	TGTGCCAGCAGCTTAGGGGGCGGGACAGGGGCCAGCTCCTACGAGCAGTACTTC
TRBJ2-7	-	-	TRBV4-2	CASRPGPYEQYF	TGTGCCAGCAGGCCGGGCCCCTACGAGCAGTACTTC
TRBJ1-2	-	TRBD1	TRBV14	CASSHTQGAYGYTF	TGTGCCAGCAGCCACACACAGGGGGCTTATGGCTACACCTTC
TRBJ2-5	-	TRBD1	TRBV25-1	CASSESIQGGQETQYF	TGTGCCAGCAGTGAATCGATACAGGGGGGCCAAGAGACCCAGTACTTC
TRBJ2-3	few	-	TRBV29-1	CSVEGGGRTDTQYF	TGCAGCGTTGAAGGGGGGGGCCGGACAGATACGCAGTATTTT
TRBJ2-5	few	-	TRBV12-5	CASGLGQGRTQYF	TGTGCTAGTGGTTTGGGCCAGGGTCGGACCCAGTACTTC
TRBJ1-2	-	-	TRBV6-1	CASSEAWGDYGYTF	TGTGCCAGCAGTGAAGCGTGGGGGGACTATGGCTACACCTTC
TRBJ1-1	once	-	TRBV3-1	CASSQGAGSLNTEAFF	TGTGCCAGCAGCCAGGGTGCCGGGTCCTTGAACACTGAAGCTTTCTTT
TRBJ2-3	-	TRBD2	TRBV20-1	CSARGGLAGGQSTQYF	TGCAGTGCTAGAGGGGGACTAGCGGGGGGGCAGAGTACGCAGTATTTT
TRBJ2-5	-	-	TRBV5-1	CASSQGGVRETQYF	TGCGCCAGCAGCCAAGGGGGGGTCCGGGAGACCCAGTACTTC
TRBJ2-2	few	-	TRBV7-3	CASSQLAGFTGELFF	TGTGCCAGCAGCCAACTCGCAGGGTTCACCGGGGAGCTGTTTTTT
TRBJ2-1	-	TRBD1	TRBV5-4	CASSGGQGDEQFF	TGTGCCAGCAGCGGGGGACAGGGAGATGAGCAGTTCTTC